This T cell receptor (beta chain) was found in a study of blood T cells in healthy people across ages. Study conclusions and caveats: It was found that TCR beta diversity correlated strongly with the percentage of naive T cells.

Alongside a J-beta primer mix, a sample-barcoded 5' primer served in a second PCR lasting about 7 to 12 cycles. MiXCR was run by TCRdb on the 5' RACE reads, yielding one entry per CDR3 protein. The sample has about 780,000 distinct CDR3 sequences, about 42% seen once. Comments on this clonotype: Its antigen is still unknown.

The sequence was obtained from a man older than 75 in good health. Sequences were obtained from blood.

CDR3 sequence: CASSLGLRQPEQYF. The CDR3 nucleotides are TGCGCCAGCAGCTTGGGGTTACGGCAGCCCGAGCAGTACTTC. The chain has TRBV5-1 and TRBJ2-4; D gene uncertain. The better agreement between TRBJ2-7 and the DNA end casts doubt on the J call. CDR3 length: 14 amino acids. Germline assignment: CDR1 SGHRS and CDR2 YFSETQ.